The sequence of this T cell receptor (beta chain) was determined in a study of blood T cell repertoires in COVID-19. As to this clone: It is unclear where the CDR3 begins or ends on the DNA, so no DNA is shown, and the CDR3 is as TCRdb lists it.

Germline V CDR1 and CDR2: SQVTM, ANQGSEA. With termini counted, the CDR3 has 8 amino acids. Original handling: The assay estimated nucleated cells by amplifying reference gene primers. Sequenced by immunoSEQ multiplex PCR; TCRdb stores in-frame clones only, minus some. Clonal size and the V and J genes are those of that table, whereas D and trimming came from the DNA. The data hold about 59,000 clones, with about 93% observed a single time. V gene TRBV29-1 combines with J gene TRBJ2-7; TRBD1 is taken as the D call from the table, unchecked against the DNA. The receptor's source is a man older than 75 with acute or convalescent COVID-19. The specimen was peripheral blood. The CDR3: CSVGTGAF.